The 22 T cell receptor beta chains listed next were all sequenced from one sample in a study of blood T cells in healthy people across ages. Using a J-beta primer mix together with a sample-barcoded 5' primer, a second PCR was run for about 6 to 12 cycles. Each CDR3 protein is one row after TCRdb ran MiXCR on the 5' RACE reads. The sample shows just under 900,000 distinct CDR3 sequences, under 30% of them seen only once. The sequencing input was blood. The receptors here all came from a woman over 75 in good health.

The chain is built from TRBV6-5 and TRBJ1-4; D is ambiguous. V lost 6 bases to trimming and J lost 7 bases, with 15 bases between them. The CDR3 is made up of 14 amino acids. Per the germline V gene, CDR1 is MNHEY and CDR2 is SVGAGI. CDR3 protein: CASRPGLRGEKLFF. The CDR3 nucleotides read TGTGCCAGCAGACCTGGACTACGGGGTGAAAAACTGTTTTTT.

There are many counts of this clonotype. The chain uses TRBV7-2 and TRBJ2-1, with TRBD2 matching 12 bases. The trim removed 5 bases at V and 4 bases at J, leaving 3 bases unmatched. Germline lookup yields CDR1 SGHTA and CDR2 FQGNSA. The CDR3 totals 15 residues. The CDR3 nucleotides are TGTGCCAGCAGCATACTAGCGGGGGGTTACAATGAGCAGTTCTTC. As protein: CASSILAGGYNEQFF.

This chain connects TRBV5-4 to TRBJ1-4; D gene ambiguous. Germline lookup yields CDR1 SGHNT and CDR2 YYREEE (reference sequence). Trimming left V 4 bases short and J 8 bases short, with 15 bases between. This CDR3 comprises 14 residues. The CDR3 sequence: CASSPEPGGEKLFF. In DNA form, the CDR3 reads TGTGCCAGCAGCCCCGAACCCGGAGGGGAAAAACTGTTTTTT.

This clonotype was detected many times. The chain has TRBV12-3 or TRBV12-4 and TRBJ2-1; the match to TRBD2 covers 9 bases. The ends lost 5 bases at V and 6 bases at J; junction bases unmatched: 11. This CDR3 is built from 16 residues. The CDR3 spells CASSPIAAGGSNEQFF. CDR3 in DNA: TGTGCCAGCAGTCCAATTGCAGCGGGGGGATCCAATGAGCAGTTCTTC.

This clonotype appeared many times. The chain's CDR3 is CASSLAPGTRETQYF. The CDR3 region has the DNA TGTGCCAGCAGCTTAGCGCCAGGGACTCGGGAGACCCAGTACTTC. This sequence joins TRBV7-2 and TRBJ2-5; tentative D call: TRBD2 (6 bases). From germline, CDR1 is SGHTA and CDR2 FQGNSA. The CDR3 is made up of 15 amino acids. With 0 bases removed from V and 5 bases from J, the gap between germline ends came to 13 bases.

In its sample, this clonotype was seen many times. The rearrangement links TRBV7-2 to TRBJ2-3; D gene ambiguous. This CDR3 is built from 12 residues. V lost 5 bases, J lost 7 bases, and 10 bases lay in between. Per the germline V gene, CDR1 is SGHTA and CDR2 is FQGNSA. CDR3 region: CASSRLAHTQYF. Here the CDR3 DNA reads TGTGCCAGCAGCCGTCTGGCCCATACGCAGTATTTT.

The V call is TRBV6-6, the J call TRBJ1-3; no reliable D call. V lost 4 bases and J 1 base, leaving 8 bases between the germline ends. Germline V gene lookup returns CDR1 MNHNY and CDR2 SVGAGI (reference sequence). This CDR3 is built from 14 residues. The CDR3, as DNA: TGTGCCAGCAGTTCCGATAGATCTGGAAACACCATATATTTT. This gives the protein CASSSDRSGNTIYF.

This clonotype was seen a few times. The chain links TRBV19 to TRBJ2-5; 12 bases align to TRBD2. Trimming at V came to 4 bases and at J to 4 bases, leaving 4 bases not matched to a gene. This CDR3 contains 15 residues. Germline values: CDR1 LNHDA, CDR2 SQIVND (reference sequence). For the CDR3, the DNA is TGTGCCAGTAGTACGACTAGCGGGGGACGAGAGACCCAGTACTTC. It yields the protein CASSTTSGGRETQYF.

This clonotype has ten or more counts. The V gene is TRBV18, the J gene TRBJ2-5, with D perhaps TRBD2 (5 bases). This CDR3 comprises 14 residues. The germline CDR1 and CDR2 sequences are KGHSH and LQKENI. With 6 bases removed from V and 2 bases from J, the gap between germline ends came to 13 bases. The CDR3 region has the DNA TGTGCCAGCTCCCTTGGAGGTTTTCAAGAGACCCAGTACTTC. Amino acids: CASSLGGFQETQYF.

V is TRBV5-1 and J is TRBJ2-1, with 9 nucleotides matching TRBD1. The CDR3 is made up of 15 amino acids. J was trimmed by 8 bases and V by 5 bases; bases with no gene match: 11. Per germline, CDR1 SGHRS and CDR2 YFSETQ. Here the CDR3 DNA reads TGCGCCAGCAGGACAGCCGGGACAGGGAGCGATGAGCAGTTCTTC. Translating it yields CASRTAGTGSDEQFF.

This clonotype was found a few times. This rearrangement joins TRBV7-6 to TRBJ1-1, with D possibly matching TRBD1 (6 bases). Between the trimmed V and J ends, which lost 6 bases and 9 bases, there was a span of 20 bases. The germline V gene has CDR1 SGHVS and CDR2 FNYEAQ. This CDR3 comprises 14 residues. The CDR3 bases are TGTGCCAGCAGGCCCTCCGGGAGGGGGGGAAAAGCTTTCTTT. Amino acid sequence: CASRPSGRGGKAFF.

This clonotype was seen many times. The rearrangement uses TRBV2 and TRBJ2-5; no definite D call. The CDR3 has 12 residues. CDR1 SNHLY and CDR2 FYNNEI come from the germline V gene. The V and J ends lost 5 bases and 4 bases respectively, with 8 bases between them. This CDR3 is CASSIKGETQYF. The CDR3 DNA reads TGTGCCAGCAGTATCAAGGGAGAGACCCAGTACTTC.

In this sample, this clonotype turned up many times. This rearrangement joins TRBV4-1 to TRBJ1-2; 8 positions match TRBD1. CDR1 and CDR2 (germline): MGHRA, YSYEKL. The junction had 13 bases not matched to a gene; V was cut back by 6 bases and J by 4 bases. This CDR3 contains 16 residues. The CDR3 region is CASSSPLYRGSYGYTF. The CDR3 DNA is TGCGCCAGCAGTTCCCCCCTTTACAGGGGGAGCTATGGCTACACCTTC.

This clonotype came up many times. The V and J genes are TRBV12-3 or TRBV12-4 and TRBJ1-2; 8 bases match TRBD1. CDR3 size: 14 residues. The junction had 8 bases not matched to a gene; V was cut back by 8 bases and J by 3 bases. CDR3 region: CASGLPGGHYGYTF. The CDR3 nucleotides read TGTGCCAGCGGATTACCAGGGGGCCACTATGGCTACACCTTC.

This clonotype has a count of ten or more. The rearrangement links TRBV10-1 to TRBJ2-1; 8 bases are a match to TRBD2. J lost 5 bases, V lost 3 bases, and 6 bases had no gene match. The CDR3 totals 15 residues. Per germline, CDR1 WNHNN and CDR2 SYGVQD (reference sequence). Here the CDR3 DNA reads TGCGCCAGCAGTGAAGGGACTAGGCAAGACAATGAGCAGTTCTTC. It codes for CASSEGTRQDNEQFF.

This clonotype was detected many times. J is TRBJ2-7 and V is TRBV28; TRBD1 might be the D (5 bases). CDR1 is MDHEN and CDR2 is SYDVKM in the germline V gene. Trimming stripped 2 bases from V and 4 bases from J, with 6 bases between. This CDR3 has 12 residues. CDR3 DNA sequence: TGTGCCAGCAGTTTAAACAGGTACGAGCAGTACTTC. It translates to CASSLNRYEQYF.

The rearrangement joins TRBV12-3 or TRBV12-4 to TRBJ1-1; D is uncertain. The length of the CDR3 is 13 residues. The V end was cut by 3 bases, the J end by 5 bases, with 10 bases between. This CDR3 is CASSFDPGTEAFF. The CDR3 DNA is TGTGCCAGCAGTTTTGACCCGGGGACTGAAGCTTTCTTT.

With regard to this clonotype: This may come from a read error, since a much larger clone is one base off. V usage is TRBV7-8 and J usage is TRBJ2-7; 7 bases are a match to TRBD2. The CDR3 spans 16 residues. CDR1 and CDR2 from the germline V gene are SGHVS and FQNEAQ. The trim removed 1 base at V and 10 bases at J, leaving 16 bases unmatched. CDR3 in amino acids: CASSLESRPAGEAQYF. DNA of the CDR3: TGTGCCAGCAGCTTAGAATCTAGACCTGCGGGGGAGGCCCAGTACTTC.

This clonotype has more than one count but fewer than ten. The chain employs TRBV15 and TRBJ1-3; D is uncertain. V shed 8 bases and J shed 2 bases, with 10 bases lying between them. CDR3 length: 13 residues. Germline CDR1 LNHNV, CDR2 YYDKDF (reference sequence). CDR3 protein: CATRALPGNTIYF. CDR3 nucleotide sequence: TGTGCCACCCGGGCCCTCCCTGGAAACACCATATATTTT.

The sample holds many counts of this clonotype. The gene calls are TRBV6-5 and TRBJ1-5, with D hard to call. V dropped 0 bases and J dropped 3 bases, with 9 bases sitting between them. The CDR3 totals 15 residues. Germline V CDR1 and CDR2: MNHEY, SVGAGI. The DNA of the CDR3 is TGTGCCAGCAGTTACTCGGCGGTAGACAATCAGCCCCAGCATTTT. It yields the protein CASSYSAVDNQPQHF.

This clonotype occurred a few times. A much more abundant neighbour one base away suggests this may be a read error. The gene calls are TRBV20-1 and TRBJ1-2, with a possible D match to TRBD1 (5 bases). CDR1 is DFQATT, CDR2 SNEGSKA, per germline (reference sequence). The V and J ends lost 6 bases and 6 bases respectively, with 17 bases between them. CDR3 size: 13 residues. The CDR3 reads CSAKRGMRDGYTF. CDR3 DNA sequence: TGCAGTGCGAAAAGGGGTATGAGGGATGGCTACACCTTC.

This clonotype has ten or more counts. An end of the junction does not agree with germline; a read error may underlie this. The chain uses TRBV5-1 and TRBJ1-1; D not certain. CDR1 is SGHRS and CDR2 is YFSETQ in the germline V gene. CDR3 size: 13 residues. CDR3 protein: CASSLVVNTEAFF. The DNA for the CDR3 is TGTGCCAGCAGCTTGGTTGTGAACACTGAAGCTTTCTTT.